The 3 T cell receptor beta chains below come from one sample, sequenced in a study of blood T cell repertoires in COVID-19. Measured with immunoSEQ multiplex PCR; TCRdb has only the in-frame clones, and not every one. Among about 51,000 clones listed, 86% were seen once. The material sequenced was peripheral blood. All receptors derive from a man in his sixties with acute or convalescent COVID-19.

V is TRBV14 and J is TRBJ2-7; unclear D gene. CDR1 SGHDN and CDR2 FVKESK come from the germline V gene. This CDR3 is built from 13 residues. Trimming stripped 1 base from V and 6 bases from J, with 10 bases between. This chain's CDR3 is CASSQVPGSEQYF. CDR3 bases: TGTGCCAGCAGCCAAGTTCCAGGCTCCGAGCAGTACTTC.

The chain joins TRBV29-1 to TRBJ1-1; D is ambiguous. Trimming removed 4 bases at V and 4 bases at J, with 13 bases between. CDR1 is SQVTM and CDR2 is ANQGSEA in the germline V gene. The CDR3 runs to 13 residues. The CDR3 spells CSVADTAGTEAFF. CDR3 sequence (DNA): TGCAGCGTTGCTGACACGGCCGGCACTGAAGCTTTCTTT.

This CDR3 is CASSMGGKGELFF. The CDR3 nucleotides are TGTGCCAGCAGCATGGGGGGTAAAGGGGAGCTGTTTTTT. The chain is built from TRBV7-2 and TRBJ2-2; TRBD2 might be the D (6 bases). The length of the CDR3 is 13 residues. The germline V gene has CDR1 SGHTA and CDR2 FQGNSA. V was shortened by 5 bases and J by 8 bases, with 12 bases between the two germline ends.